This T cell receptor beta chain was sequenced in a study of blood T cells in healthy people across ages. The study, taken as a whole, reports: PBMCs were not sorted, which prevented a conclusive comparison of naive versus antigen-experienced cells.

This CDR3 has 13 residues. The V end lost 4 bases, the J end lost 2 bases, and 8 bases lay between the germline ends. This clonotype was seen at least ten times. Its antigen is not known. A second PCR, run for about 7 to 11 cycles, used a sample-barcoded 5' primer plus a J-beta primer mix. Each cDNA molecule received a tag from a template-switch adaptor that had 12 random nucleotides. TCRdb re-called the 5' RACE reads with MiXCR, one entry per CDR3 protein. The sample contains fewer than 750,000 distinct CDR3 sequences, over 40% of which appear only once. V and J are TRBV12-3 or TRBV12-4 and TRBJ1-2; possibly TRBD1 for D (5 bases). This TCR came from a woman older than 75 in good health. The sequenced sample consisted of blood. The CDR3, as DNA: TGTGCCAGCAGTTCACAGGTGAACTATGGCTACACCTTC. Its protein product is CASSSQVNYGYTF.